The clone carrying this T cell receptor (beta chain) was seen repeatedly, ten times or more. The germline V and J ends were trimmed by 11 bases and 2 bases, with 15 bases remaining between them. Germline lookup yields CDR1 ENHRY and CDR2 SYGVKD. The CDR3 is made up of 13 amino acids. This sample stems from a study of read filtering for tumor transcriptome and immune sequencing. From 300 to 450 ng of RNA, a library with molecular barcoded alpha/delta and beta/gamma adaptors was made. TCRdb re-derived calls from the reads in MiXCR, one entry per CDR3 protein. Altogether approximately 37,000 distinct CDR3 sequences are present, less than 15% being singletons, with the ten largest covering around 19%.

The sequence came from a donor at least 40 years old with multiple myeloma. Source material: a population of CD138-negative cells sorted from bone marrow. The V and J genes are TRBV10-3 and TRBJ1-1; no clear D. CDR3 loop: CALRKDGNTEAFF. The CDR3, as DNA: TGTGCCCTAAGAAAGGACGGAAACACTGAAGCTTTCTTT.